There are a few counts of the clone carrying this TCR beta chain. The data are from a study of metastatic and nonmetastatic thyroid tumors. Every patient underwent thyroid surgery untreated. MiXCR reprocessed the PCR reads for TCRdb. In the table there are around 34,000 clones, around 28% of which are singletons. The TCR was taken from a female donor with papillary thyroid cancer or a benign thyroid nodule (not recorded which). Some clones in this sample may be carry-over from other donors' samples. Source material: blood.

Here the CDR3 reads CATSDPDPKRNNEQFF. The DNA for the CDR3 is TGTGCCACCAGTGATCCCGACCCTAAGCGGAACAATGAGCAGTTCTTC. The gene calls are TRBV24-1 and TRBJ2-1, with a weak D call TRBD2 (5 bases). The germline V gene has CDR1 KGHDR and CDR2 SFDVKD. The germline V and J ends were trimmed by 3 bases and 5 bases, with 16 bases remaining between them. The CDR3 consists of 16 residues.